A single sample gave rise to the 12 T cell receptor beta chains below, sequenced in a study of graft-versus-host responses after intestinal transplantation. Antigens of these TCRs are unknown. The assay was immunoSEQ multiplex PCR, and TCRdb's table has in-frame clones only and misses some. The table shows about 59,000 clones, with approximately 94% occurring only once. Sample: unstimulated CD4+ T cells sorted from spleen or lymph node cells, taken before transplant. Every receptor here comes from a human donor who was the organ donor for an intestinal transplant.

The rearrangement links TRBV2 to TRBJ2-5, with D possibly TRBD2 on 6 matching bases. From germline, CDR1 is SNHLY and CDR2 FYNNEI. This CDR3 comprises 14 residues. Trimming took off 5 bases at V and 1 base at J, with 11 bases between the two ends. The CDR3 DNA follows: TGTGCCAGCAGTCGACTAGTGCTCCAAGAGACCCAGTACTTC. Its translation is CASSRLVLQETQYF.

This clone was recorded once. V gene TRBV2 combines with J gene TRBJ1-2, with D possibly matching TRBD1 (6 bases). Trimming shortened V by 11 bases and J by 0 bases, and 13 bases separated the two germline ends. The germline V gene encodes CDR1 SNHLY and CDR2 FYNNEI. The CDR3 sequence is 13 residues long. CDR3 sequence: CARSRQANYGYTF. The CDR3 region has the DNA TGTGCCCGGTCCCGACAGGCTAACTATGGCTACACCTTC.

The chain couples TRBV27 to TRBJ2-2, with unresolved D. CDR3 size: 14 residues. Germline assignment: CDR1 MNHEY and CDR2 SMNVEV (reference sequence). The germline V and J ends were trimmed by 8 bases and 6 bases, with 16 bases remaining between them. Written as DNA, the CDR3 is TGTGCCAGCCGTGTGGTTTTCACGTCCGGGGAGCTGTTTTTT. It is translated as CASRVVFTSGELFF.

The chain links TRBV7-2 to TRBJ2-5, with 8 bases lining up with TRBD1. Germline V lookup: CDR1 SGHTA, CDR2 FQGNSA. V shed 4 bases and J 4 bases; nucleotides not matched to a gene: 11. This CDR3 has 16 residues. The DNA for the CDR3 is TGTGCCAGCAGCTCCCAGGGGGCACAAGGTGGAGAGACCCAGTACTTC. Amino acid sequence: CASSSQGAQGGETQYF.

The chain combines TRBV6-4 with TRBJ2-1; 8 bases are shared with TRBD2. Trimming cost V 8 bases and J 0 bases; bases outside gene matches: 9. The CDR3 runs to 16 residues. Looked up from germline, CDR1 is MRHNA and CDR2 is SNTAGT. CDR3 region: CASAPRAGASYNEQFF. CDR3 DNA sequence: TGTGCCAGCGCACCCCGAGCGGGGGCCTCCTACAATGAGCAGTTCTTC.

The CDR3 is CASLQGARTGELFF. The CDR3 nucleotides are TGTGCCAGTTTACAGGGGGCGCGAACCGGGGAGCTGTTTTTT. V usage is TRBV19 and J usage is TRBJ2-2; 9 bases line up with TRBD1. Germline V lookup: CDR1 LNHDA, CDR2 SQIVND (reference sequence). This CDR3 is 14 amino acids long. V was clipped by 8 bases and J by 5 bases; unmatched bases: 6.

The rearrangement uses TRBV27 and TRBJ2-5; 9 bases are a match to TRBD2. Germline CDR1 and CDR2: MNHEY and SMNVEV (reference sequence). CDR3 length: 16 residues. Trimming removed 3 bases from V and 7 bases from J; junction bases left unmatched: 12. The CDR3 here is CASSFVSAGGPRTQYF. The CDR3 coding sequence is TGTGCCAGCAGTTTTGTCTCGGCGGGGGGGCCGCGGACCCAGTACTTC.

J is TRBJ2-3 and V is TRBV25-1, with 8 bases fitting TRBD2. The V segment lost 3 bases and the J segment 2 bases; nucleotides outside the gene matches: 4. Germline CDR1 and CDR2: MGHDK and SYGVNS. The CDR3 covers 15 residues. Written as DNA, the CDR3 is TGTGCCAGCAGTGACGGGAGGGGGAACACAGATACGCAGTATTTT. Translation gives CASSDGRGNTDTQYF.

This rearrangement joins TRBV2 to TRBJ2-1; the D is unclear. This CDR3 is 12 amino acids long. CDR1 and CDR2 (germline): SNHLY, FYNNEI. Trimming stripped 4 bases from V and 6 bases from J, with 7 bases between. CDR3 residues: CASSGTINEQFF. CDR3 DNA: TGTGCCAGCAGTGGGACCATCAATGAGCAGTTCTTC.

The gene calls are TRBV6-5 and TRBJ1-6; D ambiguous. Trimming cost V 2 bases and J 9 bases, with 14 bases left between them. The CDR3 sequence is 15 residues long. The germline gives CDR1 MNHEY, CDR2 SVGAGI. The CDR3 bases are TGTGCCAGCAGTTACCATCCCAGCGGTAGTTCACCCCTCCACTTT. Amino acid sequence: CASSYHPSGSSPLHF.

The chain uses TRBV19 and TRBJ2-1, with a weak D call TRBD2 (5 bases). The CDR3 spans 16 residues. Looked up from germline, CDR1 is LNHDA and CDR2 is SQIVND (reference sequence). Trimming took off 3 bases at V and 9 bases at J, with 21 bases between the two ends. CDR3 protein: CASSMRAPRSSGEQFF. The DNA for the CDR3 is TGTGCCAGTAGTATGAGGGCCCCTCGGAGTAGTGGTGAGCAGTTCTTC.

The chain employs TRBV4-2 and TRBJ2-5; 15 positions agree with TRBD2. The length of the CDR3 is 18 residues. Germline V gene data show CDR1 as LGHNA and CDR2 as YNFKEQ. Trimming at V came to 1 base and at J to 2 bases, leaving 5 bases not matched to a gene. CDR3 amino acids: CASSQGTSGGAPQETQYF. Here the CDR3 DNA reads TGTGCCAGCAGCCAAGGGACTAGCGGGGGGGCCCCTCAAGAGACCCAGTACTTC.